The 7 T cell receptor beta chains below come from one sample, sequenced in a study of OX40 agonist ivuxolimab in advanced cancers. The table came from immunoSEQ multiplex PCR; TCRdb's copy has only in-frame clones and leaves some out. In the table there are fewer than 90,000 clones, around nine tenths of which are singletons. The sequencing used CD4+ or CD8+ T cells sorted from blood, collected in a trial of the OX40 agonist ivuxolimab. The receptor set was obtained from an adult with an advanced solid tumor such as melanoma, head and neck, liver or kidney cancer.

This clone has more than one count but fewer than ten. This chain links TRBV5-4 with TRBJ2-1; 10 nucleotides match TRBD2. This CDR3 spans 16 amino acids. Trimming cost V 8 bases and J 1 base; bases outside gene matches: 9. Germline V gene sequence: CDR1 SGHNT, CDR2 YYREEE (reference sequence). DNA for the CDR3: TGTGCCAGTGGGGTAGCGGGAGGAGTTTCCTACAATGAGCAGTTCTTC. Its translation: CASGVAGGVSYNEQFF.

The rearrangement joins TRBV7-9 to TRBJ2-7; 12 nucleotides agree with TRBD1. Germline-derived CDR1 and CDR2 are SEHNR and FQNEAQ (reference sequence). V dropped 5 bases and J dropped 5; count of bases not matched to a gene: 10. There are 16 residues in the CDR3. CDR3 amino acids: CASSRRLGTGGDEQYF. The CDR3 DNA reads TGTGCCAGCAGCCGTAGGCTCGGGACAGGGGGCGACGAGCAGTACTTC. Drawing the rest from reference TRBV7-9 and TRBJ2-7, the complete variable domain is DTGVSQNPRHKITKRGQNVTFRCDPISEHNRLYWYRQTLGQGPEFLTYFQNEAQLEKSRLLSDRFSAERPKGSFSTLEIQRTEQGDSAMYLCASSRRLGTGGDEQYFGPGTRLTVT.

This clone has just one count. This chain connects TRBV11-1 to TRBJ2-1, with no clear D. V shed 5 bases and J shed 1 base, with 9 bases lying between them. This CDR3 is built from 14 residues. From germline, CDR1 is SGHAT and CDR2 FQDESV (reference sequence). The CDR3 loop is CASSPLISYNEQFF. The DNA for the CDR3 is TGTGCCAGCAGCCCTCTAATATCCTACAATGAGCAGTTCTTC.

The chain combines TRBV7-8 with TRBJ1-2; D unresolved. V was trimmed by 2 bases and J by 5 bases, leaving 18 bases between them. Per the germline V gene, CDR1 is SGHVS and CDR2 is FQNEAQ. The CDR3 covers 16 residues. Here the CDR3 DNA reads TGTGCCAGCAGCTTAATCTTTCTCAGAGAGCCATATGGCTACACCTTC. It specifies CASSLIFLREPYGYTF.

CDR3 nucleotide sequence: TGTGCCTGGAGTAAGGGGGAATCCTCCTACAATGAGCAGTTCTTC. It specifies CAWSKGESSYNEQFF. V is TRBV30 and J is TRBJ2-1; tentative D call: TRBD1 (6 bases). Trimming stripped 2 bases from V and 0 bases from J, with 11 bases between. This CDR3 has 15 amino acids. Germline V gene lookup returns CDR1 GTSNPN and CDR2 SVGIG (reference sequence).

This chain uses TRBV29-1 with TRBJ1-2; a possible D gene is TRBD1 (5 bases). The CDR3 runs 12 residues. The V and J ends lost 7 bases and 7 bases respectively, with 16 bases between them. CDR1 is SQVTM, CDR2 ANQGSEA, per germline. In DNA form, the CDR3 reads TGCAGCGCCTCCCGACGGAGGGGTGGCTACACCTTC. Its protein is CSASRRRGGYTF.

This chain connects TRBV19 to TRBJ2-2, with TRBD2 identical over 8 bases. The CDR3 is 14 amino acids. V trimming: 10 bases; J trimming: 3 bases; junction bases outside the gene matches: 7. CDR1 and CDR2 (germline): LNHDA, SQIVND (reference sequence). The CDR3 DNA is TGTGCCACGGGGGGGAGGGGTTACACCGGGGAGCTGTTTTTT. Its protein product is CATGGRGYTGELFF.